These 10 T cell receptor beta chains were sequenced from one sample in a study of blood T cells in healthy people across ages. Then a second PCR, running roughly 7 to 11 cycles, was carried out with a sample-barcoded 5' primer and a J-beta primer mix. TCRdb reprocessed the 5' RACE reads with MiXCR, giving one entry per CDR3 protein. The table shows about a million distinct CDR3 sequences, with about 53% occurring only once. The sequencing input was blood. These receptors were collected from a woman aged 55 to 70 in good health.

This clonotype has more than one count but fewer than ten. CDR3 sequence: CASSEASRGKLFF. Here the CDR3 DNA reads TGTGCCAGCAGTGAAGCGTCGCGGGGAAAACTGTTTTTT. This rearrangement joins TRBV6-1 to TRBJ1-4; D is ambiguous. The germline V gene has CDR1 MNHNS and CDR2 SASEGT. The V end was cut by 0 bases, the J end by 10 bases, with 9 bases between. This CDR3 comprises 13 residues.

The chain couples TRBV29-1 to TRBJ1-2; D gene ambiguous. The CDR3 contains 14 residues. Germline V gives CDR1 SQVTM, CDR2 ANQGSEA. The V end lost 6 bases, the J end lost 2 bases, and 16 bases lay between the germline ends. The CDR3 sequence is CSVERPRGNYGYTF. CDR3 sequence (DNA): TGCAGCGTGGAGAGACCCCGAGGGAACTATGGCTACACCTTC.

The rearrangement links TRBV4-1 to TRBJ2-3; TRBD2 agrees at 9 bases. Germline CDR1 MGHRA, CDR2 YSYEKL. This CDR3 comprises 17 residues. V shed 1 base, J shed 7 bases, and the junction held 12 bases outside the gene matches. DNA for the CDR3: TGCGCCAGCAGCCAAGGGCTGCGGGAGGGCCTCAAACATACGCAGTATTTT. This encodes CASSQGLREGLKHTQYF.

This chain connects TRBV6-6 to TRBJ2-7; no firm D call. CDR1 and CDR2 (germline): MNHNY, SVGAGI (reference sequence). This CDR3 is built from 12 residues. V was cut by 2 bases and J by 6 bases, with 8 bases left in between. CDR3 coding DNA: TGTGCCAGCAGTTACAGGGTGCGCGAGCAGTACTTC. It is translated as CASSYRVREQYF.

V gene TRBV3-1 combines with J gene TRBJ2-5; D is perhaps TRBD1 or TRBD2 (5 bases each). The CDR3 length is 15 residues. V was pared by 2 bases and J by 11 bases, with 21 bases between. Germline V gene sequence: CDR1 LGHDT, CDR2 YNNKEL (reference sequence). The CDR3 nucleotides read TGTGCCAGCAGCCAACACGGGACGGTGATCAATGAGCAGTACTTC. It encodes CASSQHGTVINEQYF.

This clonotype was detected a few times. J is TRBJ2-7 and V is TRBV7-2; D uncertain. The CDR3 is 14 residues long. Germline-derived CDR1 and CDR2 are SGHTA and FQGNSA. V lost 4 bases and J 4 bases, leaving 14 bases between the germline ends. The CDR3: CASSSERSRYEQYF. In nucleotides, the CDR3 is TGTGCCAGCAGCTCCGAAAGAAGTAGGTACGAGCAGTACTTC.

This clonotype was seen ten or more times. The gene calls are TRBV6-1 and TRBJ2-3; D call uncertain. CDR1 and CDR2 from the germline V gene are MNHNS and SASEGT. V was shortened by 7 bases and J by 0 bases, with 8 bases between the two germline ends. The CDR3 runs 13 residues. CDR3 in DNA: TGTGCCAGCATCTTAGGGAGCACAGATACGCAGTATTTT. Protein sequence: CASILGSTDTQYF.

This clonotype was observed a handful of times. This chain joins TRBV7-2 and TRBJ2-1, with TRBD2 as a possible D gene (5 bases). Trimming took 2 bases from V and 9 from J, leaving 11 bases between them. The germline V gene encodes CDR1 SGHTA and CDR2 FQGNSA. This CDR3 has 13 residues. This CDR3 is CASSLSLAAEQFF. CDR3 nucleotides: TGTGCCAGCAGCTTATCGCTAGCCGCTGAGCAGTTCTTC.

With respect to this clonotype: At one boundary the junction diverges from the germline segment, which might be a read error. The gene calls are TRBV20-1 and TRBJ1-6; possible D gene TRBD1, 6 bases. CDR3 length: 15 amino acids. CDR1 and CDR2 (germline): DFQATT, SNEGSKA (reference sequence). CDR3 amino acids: CSASYGQGSNSPPHF. CDR3 nucleotide sequence: TGCAGTGCTAGTTACGGCCAGGGGAGTAATTCACCCCCCCACTTT.

The chain has TRBV11-2 and TRBJ2-7, with 14 bases aligning to TRBD2. The J call is in doubt because the DNA end fits TRBJ2-5 better. The germline gives CDR1 SGHAT, CDR2 FQNNGV. The CDR3 extends over 16 amino acids. The CDR3: CASSLGTSGSLETQYF. The CDR3, as DNA: TGTGCCAGCAGCCTAGGGACTAGCGGGAGTTTGGAGACCCAGTACTTC.